Below are 14 T cell receptor beta chains sequenced from a single sample in a study of blood T cell repertoires in COVID-19. This table comes from immunoSEQ multiplex PCR, and its TCRdb copy is limited to in-frame clones, with some not included. The sample carries over 20,000 clones, about 82% recorded once. The sample comprised peripheral blood. These receptors came from a human donor with active COVID-19. The donor label of this sample is uncertain.

The chain has TRBV24-1 and TRBJ2-3; D possibly corresponds to TRBD2 (6 bases). This CDR3 comprises 13 residues. Deletions cut 7 bases from V and 0 bases from J, with 7 bases between. Germline V gene lookup returns CDR1 KGHDR and CDR2 SFDVKD. CDR3 DNA sequence: TGTGCCACCAGCGGGACTAGCACAGATACGCAGTATTTT. Translating gives CATSGTSTDTQYF.

The chain is built from TRBV6-4 and TRBJ2-3; 7 bases align to TRBD2. There are 15 residues in the CDR3. Germline V gene lookup returns CDR1 MRHNA and CDR2 SNTAGT. The J segment lost 1 base and the V segment lost 2 bases, leaving 3 bases of the junction unmatched. CDR3 in DNA: TGTGCCAGCAGTGACGAGGGAGGGGGCACAGATACGCAGTATTTT. Residues: CASSDEGGGTDTQYF.

The chain employs TRBV9 and TRBJ1-4; D unclear. The CDR3 has 15 amino acids. Looked up from germline, CDR1 is SGDLS and CDR2 is YYNGEE. Trimming took off 2 bases at V and 5 bases at J, with 13 bases between the two ends. In nucleotides, the CDR3 is TGTGCCAGCAGCGTCTCCGGGAAGGCAAATGAAAAACTGTTTTTT. This gives the protein CASSVSGKANEKLFF.

This chain connects TRBV4-2 to TRBJ2-3; TRBD2 matches at 8 bases. This CDR3 has 14 amino acids. V lost 6 bases to trimming and J lost 2 bases; unmatched junction nucleotides: 4. Germline V gene lookup returns CDR1 LGHNA and CDR2 YNFKEQ. The CDR3 sequence is CASRREEYTDTQYF. The CDR3 coding sequence is TGTGCCAGCAGGCGGGAGGAGTACACAGATACGCAGTATTTT.

There are a few counts of this clone. The rearrangement uses TRBV28 and TRBJ2-7, with 8 bases that match TRBD2. This CDR3 spans 15 amino acids. Germline loops: CDR1 MDHEN, CDR2 SYDVKM. The V segment lost 6 bases and the J segment 3 bases; nucleotides outside the gene matches: 10. This CDR3 reads CASSTPGLANYEQYF. CDR3 bases: TGTGCCAGCAGCACTCCCGGACTAGCCAACTACGAGCAGTACTTC.

The V and J genes are TRBV9 and TRBJ2-3, with 9 bases that match TRBD2. The CDR3 has 19 residues. The V and J ends lost 4 bases and 3 bases, in that order; junction bases with no gene match: 18. The germline gives CDR1 SGDLS, CDR2 YYNGEE. This CDR3 is CASSPGTSRSVGGTDTQYF. The DNA for the CDR3 is TGTGCCAGCAGCCCGGGGACTAGCCGCTCGGTGGGTGGAACAGATACGCAGTATTTT.

The chain couples TRBV4-3 to TRBJ1-6, with D maybe TRBD1 (6 bases). The CDR3 runs 15 residues. Per the germline V gene, CDR1 is LGHNA and CDR2 is YSLEER. With 5 bases removed from V and 5 bases from J, the gap between germline ends came to 13 bases. CDR3 coding DNA: TGCGCCAGCAGCACCGGACAGTCAAATAATTCACCCCTCCACTTT. Its protein product is CASSTGQSNNSPLHF.

The rearrangement links TRBV10-3 to TRBJ1-3; 9 nucleotides align to TRBD1. This CDR3 is built from 15 residues. Trimming removed 6 bases from V and 6 bases from J; junction bases left unmatched: 9. The germline V gene encodes CDR1 ENHRY and CDR2 SYGVKD. The chain's CDR3 is CAIRRPGQGSNTIYF. The CDR3 nucleotides read TGTGCCATCAGACGTCCGGGACAGGGCTCAAACACCATATATTTT.

The J gene is TRBJ1-4, the V gene TRBV7-9; 8 bases are a match to TRBD1. Germline CDR1 reads SEHNR; CDR2 reads FQNEAQ (reference sequence). CDR3 length equals 16 residues. Germline trimming cut 0 bases from V and 5 bases from J; bases unmatched to any gene: 5. The CDR3 sequence: CASSLAHTGGNEKLFF. The CDR3 bases are TGTGCCAGCAGCTTAGCGCATACAGGGGGGAATGAAAAACTGTTTTTT.

The chain links TRBV5-4 to TRBJ2-1; TRBD1 might be the D (6 bases). V lost 2 bases, J lost 0 bases, and 15 bases lay in between. The CDR3 consists of 17 residues. CDR1 is SGHNT, CDR2 YYREEE, per germline (reference sequence). DNA for the CDR3: TGTGCCAGCAGCTTCCCTACACAGGGCAGCTCCTACAATGAGCAGTTCTTC. Translating it yields CASSFPTQGSSYNEQFF.

The chain carries TRBV12-5 and TRBJ2-3; 12 nucleotides line up with TRBD2. The germline V gene encodes CDR1 LGHNT and CDR2 FRNRAP. The length of the CDR3 is 16 residues. The ends lost 5 bases at V and 10 bases at J; junction bases unmatched: 13. The CDR3 bases are TGTGCTAGTGGTCCAGCCGGGACTAGCGGGCGGGAAGCGCAGTATTTT. Translating it yields CASGPAGTSGREAQYF.

The CDR3 DNA reads TGTGCCAGCAGCCGGACTAGTTGGGAGAACAATGAGCAGTTCTTC. This encodes CASSRTSWENNEQFF. V is TRBV11-3 and J is TRBJ2-1; TRBD2 aligns across 7 bases. The J segment lost 5 bases and the V segment lost 5 bases, leaving 9 bases of the junction unmatched. Germline-derived CDR1 and CDR2 are SGHNT and YENEEA. The CDR3 has 15 residues.

J is TRBJ1-5 and V is TRBV7-9; 8 bases agree with TRBD1. With V trimmed by 1 base and J by 0 bases, 8 bases remained unmatched. The CDR3 totals 18 residues. CDR1 SEHNR and CDR2 FQNEAQ come from the germline V gene (reference sequence). The CDR3: CASSLEDLDRGSNQPQHF. The CDR3, as DNA: TGTGCCAGCAGCTTAGAGGACCTTGACAGGGGTAGCAATCAGCCCCAGCATTTT.

Only a few counts were recorded for this clone. V is TRBV5-8 and J is TRBJ1-5, with no clear D. CDR3 length: 12 amino acids. Looked up from germline, CDR1 is SGHTS and CDR2 is YDEGEE. Trimming pared 1 base from V and 8 bases from J, leaving 7 bases between. The CDR3 DNA follows: TGTGCCAGCAGCTTGAACTTAGAGCCCCAGCATTTT. As protein: CASSLNLEPQHF.